This TCR beta chain is drawn from a study of blood T cell repertoires in COVID-19. Study-level background: T cells, B-cell-depleted T cells, or PBMCs supplied cDNA or gDNA.

V dropped 5 bases and J dropped 7; count of bases not matched to a gene: 14. Germline loops: CDR1 MDHEN, CDR2 SYDVKM. The CDR3 loop spans 15 amino acids. This clone was counted a single time. TCRdb's table, derived via immunoSEQ multiplex PCR, lists solely in-frame clones and lacks some. Of about 160,000 clones in the sample, around four fifths are singletons; the top ten hold about 8%. V is TRBV28 and J is TRBJ2-7; 7 positions agree with TRBD2. The sequenced sample was PBMCs or T cells enriched from blood (not recorded which). The TCR originated in a woman aged 45-60 years who had recovered from COVID-19. CDR3 protein: CASSTSGISSGEQYF. In DNA form, the CDR3 reads TGTGCCAGCAGTACAAGCGGGATCAGTTCGGGGGAGCAGTACTTC. The full variable domain, its missing parts supplied by reference TRBV28 and TRBJ2-7, is DVKVTQSSRYLVKRTGEKVFLECVQDMDHENMFWYRQDPGLGLRLIYFSYDVKMKEKGDIPEGYSVSREKKERFSLILESASTNQTSMYLCASSTSGISSGEQYFGPGTRLTVT.